This TCR beta chain was recorded in a study of T cells in Graves' hyperthyroidism and ophthalmopathy (dated by TCRdb to the late 2010s). Looking at the study overall: Peripheral blood was collected at initial diagnosis, before any treatment. To identify TCR V-J signatures that set the groups apart, the researchers used a discovery cohort of 100 patients, made up of 40 to 45 with Graves' ophthalmopathy and some 58 with stable Graves' hyperthyroidism. Prospective prediction of ophthalmopathy was tested in an independent validation cohort consisting of 18 to 20 hyperthyroidism patients and around 17 patients who later progressed to ophthalmopathy. The 90 to 100 discovery patients were randomly divided into training and test sets at a 7:3 ratio. In addition, the study compared T-cell repertoires in thyroid tissue and in blood from several Graves' hyperthyroidism patients. After sampling, hyperthyroidism patients received methimazole starting at 30 mg daily, and ophthalmopathy patients received high-dose intravenous methylprednisolone. According to the paper, TCR Vbeta CDR3 sequencing was carried out on more than 120 peripheral blood samples, which came from under 50 ophthalmopathy, fewer than 80 hyperthyroidism and about 17 progressor patients. Beyond this particular receptor, the publication reports: In cross-validation, a model built on a 13 V-J signature told ophthalmopathy apart from stable hyperthyroidism with approximately 90% sensitivity and around 81% specificity, and in testing the same model reached 80%/75%. In validation, progression to ophthalmopathy was predicted by the model with nearly 71% sensitivity and approximately 78% specificity, a median of around 6.5 months before onset. Sample size was not statistically predetermined, and blinding of investigators to group allocation was not performed. Most expanded thyroid clonotypes (frequency above 0.001) were also detected in blood, a finding suggesting that blood repertoires may reflect thyroid immune responses.

Remarks on this clonotype: This receptor's antigen is unknown. No much larger clone exists at a distance of one base, and base qualities are not known.

Graves' hyperthyroidism was defined as stable when no progression to ophthalmopathy occurred over 18 months of follow-up. Hyperthyroidism patients were newly diagnosed, with disease duration under 2 months, and aged 18 to 65 years. Patients with uncontrolled infections, other autoimmune diseases, pregnancy or lactation were excluded. Diagnoses were established on the basis of clinical symptoms, serum thyroxine and TRAb, thyroid ultrasound, and orbital computed tomography. PBMCs were isolated from 7.5 to 10 ml of fresh peripheral blood by Ficoll-Paque density gradient centrifugation. Total RNA was extracted using Trizol reagent, and RNA quality was assessed on an Agilent 2100 Bioanalyzer. CDR1 and CDR2, per the germline V gene (reference sequence), are DFQATT and SNEGSKA. The germline V end is reduced by 3 bases and the J end by 7 bases; junction bases left unmatched: 3. There are 13 amino acids in the CDR3, from cysteine to phenylalanine inclusive. Kept here is only the CDR3 DNA, which spans 39 bases and is read in frame from base 1.

The TCR beta CDR3 regions were amplified from the RNA transcripts. The TCR CDR3 was subjected to a first round of RT-PCR using the HTBI primer set and the Qiagen OneStep RT-PCR kit. Libraries were constructed in a second round of multiplex PCR, after which size selection and purification were carried out. Sequencing of the libraries was done on an Illumina HiSeq2000 using paired-end 100 bp reads. The authors' pipeline ran thus. SOAPnuke was used to process the raw data, throwing out any read that contained adapters or uncalled bases, had a mean Phred below 15, or lacked an exact constant-primer or identifier match. High-quality paired reads were merged using COPE v1.2.5, and each unique nucleotide sequence was defined as a clonotype. MiTCR v1.1 was used to align the clonotypes against IMGT TRBV, TRBD and TRBJ reference segments. Only V-J combinations with frequency above 0.0001, covering about 99% of repertoires, were analysed. A TCS score was defined as the ratio of F50 (clonal expansion) to E x V (chaos), with BLOSUM62-based TCRdist applied between CDR3 peptides within each V-J. Welch's t-statistics and random forest reduced 514 V-J features to 10 to 15, which were used in a naive Bayes classifier (R e1071). The public reads were run again by TCRdb, first through fastp at Q25 and then through MiXCR, and only productive beta chains were kept. Each CDR3 protein appears once, grouped with its most common genes and DNA. The V and J calls shown here were made by TCRdb, not taken from the authors' results. This sample gives approximately 420,000 distinct CDR3 sequences in total; under 15% of them show up just once. 32% of the sample belongs to the ten largest clones.

The specimen sequenced was blood. The sequence came from a woman in her twenties or thirties with Graves' hyperthyroidism. This chain joins TRBV20-1 to TRBJ1-2, and 12 bases in between align with TRBD1. The encoded CDR3 is CSARGQGAGGYTF. The nucleotide sequence reads as follows: TGCAGTGCTAGGGGACAGGGGGCGGGTGGCTACACCTTC.